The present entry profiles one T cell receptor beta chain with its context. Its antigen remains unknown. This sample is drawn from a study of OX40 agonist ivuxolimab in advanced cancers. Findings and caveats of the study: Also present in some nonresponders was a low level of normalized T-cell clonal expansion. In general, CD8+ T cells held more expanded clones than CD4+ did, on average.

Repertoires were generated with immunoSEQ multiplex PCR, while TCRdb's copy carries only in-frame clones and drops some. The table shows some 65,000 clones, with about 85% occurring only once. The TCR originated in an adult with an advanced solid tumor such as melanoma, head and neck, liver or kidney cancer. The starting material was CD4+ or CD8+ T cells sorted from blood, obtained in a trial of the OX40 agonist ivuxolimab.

The CDR3 region has the DNA TGTGCCAGTAGTATACGTCGCATCAACTATGGCTACACCTTC. Its protein is CASSIRRINYGYTF. The chain links TRBV19 to TRBJ1-2; D unclear. V dropped 2 bases and J dropped 2 bases, with 9 bases sitting between them. The CDR3 has 14 amino acids. CDR1 and CDR2 (germline): LNHDA, SQIVND (reference sequence).